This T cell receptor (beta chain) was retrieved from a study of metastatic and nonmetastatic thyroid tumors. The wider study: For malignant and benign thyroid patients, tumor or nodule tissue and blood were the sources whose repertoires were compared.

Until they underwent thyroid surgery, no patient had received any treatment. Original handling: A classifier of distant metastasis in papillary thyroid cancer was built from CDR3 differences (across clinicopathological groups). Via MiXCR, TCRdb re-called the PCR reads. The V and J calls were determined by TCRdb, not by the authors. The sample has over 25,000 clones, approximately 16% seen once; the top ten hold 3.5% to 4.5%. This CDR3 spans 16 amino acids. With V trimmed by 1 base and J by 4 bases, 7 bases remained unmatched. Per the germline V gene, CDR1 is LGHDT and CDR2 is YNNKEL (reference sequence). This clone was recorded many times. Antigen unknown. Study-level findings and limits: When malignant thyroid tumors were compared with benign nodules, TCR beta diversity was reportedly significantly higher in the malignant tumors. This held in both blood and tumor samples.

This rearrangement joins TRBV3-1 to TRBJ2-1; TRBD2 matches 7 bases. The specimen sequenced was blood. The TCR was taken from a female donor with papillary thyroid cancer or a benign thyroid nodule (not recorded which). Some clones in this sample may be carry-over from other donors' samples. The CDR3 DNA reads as TGTGCCAGCAGCCAAGCAACTAGCGACGCTTACAATGAGCAGTTCTTC. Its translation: CASSQATSDAYNEQFF.